A single sample gave rise to the 6 T cell receptor beta chains below, sequenced in a study of T cells after yellow fever vaccination. TCRdb itself ran the 5' RACE reads through MiXCR, one entry per CDR3 protein. The table has hundreds of thousands of distinct CDR3 sequences, 9% to 15% seen once; the top ten hold 15%. Sequenced here: PBMCs, sampled on the day of the yellow fever booster vaccination. The receptor set was obtained from a man aged 25-40 years who received the YFV17D yellow fever vaccine.

This clonotype was seen many times. At one end the junction does not follow the germline gene, possibly because of a read error. V and J are TRBV28 and TRBJ2-7, with TRBD1 identical over 7 bases. Germline V gene lookup returns CDR1 MDHEN and CDR2 SYDVKM. The CDR3 runs 14 residues. Here the CDR3 DNA reads TGTGCCAGCAGTCCACCCCGCCTACTGACAGGGCAGAGCTTC. This gives the protein CASSPPRLLTGQSF.

V usage is TRBV30 and J usage is TRBJ2-7; D is undetermined. Per the germline V gene, CDR1 is GTSNPN and CDR2 is SVGIG (reference sequence). V was pared by 2 bases and J by 4 bases, with 6 bases between. This CDR3 has 11 amino acids. CDR3 region: CAWSSGYEQYF. In DNA form, the CDR3 reads TGTGCCTGGAGTTCCGGTTACGAGCAGTACTTC.

This clonotype was seen a handful of times. The chain combines TRBV6-1 with TRBJ1-3, with a possible D match to TRBD1 (6 bases). Trimming took off 6 bases at V and 2 bases at J, with 8 bases between the two ends. Germline CDR1 MNHNS, CDR2 SASEGT. This CDR3 spans 13 amino acids. The CDR3 DNA reads TGTGCCAGCAGCCGGGACACTGGAAACACCATATATTTT. Translating it yields CASSRDTGNTIYF.

This clonotype was recorded many times. The J gene is TRBJ2-2, the V gene TRBV29-1, with D unclear. The ends were cut back, 4 bases at V and 5 bases at J, with 11 bases in the middle. The length of the CDR3 is 13 residues. Germline CDR1 and CDR2: SQVTM and ANQGSEA. The CDR3 DNA sequence: TGCAGCGTTGTAGGCCAGATTACCGGGGAGCTGTTTTTT. The encoded protein is CSVVGQITGELFF.

This clonotype was observed a handful of times. The chain employs TRBV6-9 and TRBJ2-7; 7 bases line up with TRBD1. The germline V gene has CDR1 MNHGY and CDR2 SVAAGI. Germline trimming cut 7 bases from V and 3 bases from J; bases unmatched to any gene: 15. This CDR3 spans 16 amino acids. The CDR3 region is CASNNLGQGEHYEQYF. CDR3 in DNA: TGTGCCAGCAACAACTTGGGGCAGGGGGAACACTACGAGCAGTACTTC.

The chain combines TRBV6-1 with TRBJ2-3; TRBD2 matches 8 bases. V was clipped by 6 bases and J by 1 base; unmatched bases: 6. This CDR3 is built from 15 residues. Germline CDR1 and CDR2: MNHNS and SASEGT. The CDR3 region is CASRRSGRGTDTQYF. The CDR3 nucleotides are TGTGCCAGCAGACGAAGCGGGAGAGGCACAGATACGCAGTATTTT.